This T cell receptor beta chain was found in a study of cytomegalovirus exposure and HLA in healthy donors (TCRdb year 2017). Broadly, across the study: In an earlier analysis of fewer than 750 of the donors, 250 to 300 Gb of sequence data and 95 million to 130 million unique TCR beta sequences from about 179 million T cells were reported. Roughly 300 gigabases of sequencing data and roughly 90 million unique TCR sequences were included in an early release covering about 700 HLA-typed donors. Among the approximately 400 genotyped donors, 81% belonged to the genetic ancestry cluster associated with self-reported Caucasian donors. The aim of the study was to test whether cataloging public T cell receptors could identify signatures of past pathogen exposure. Using immunosequencing, the study profiled T cell repertoires from 550 to 750 subjects and related those repertoires to cytomegalovirus serostatus. A separate validation cohort of over a hundred different subjects was used in addition to the approximately 700-subject first cohort. High-throughput TCR immunosequencing, statistical association of individual TCRs with disease status, and machine learning were combined to predict cytomegalovirus infection status. A later analysis re-analyzed previously published TCR beta repertoires from 550 to 700 donors and added high-resolution HLA genotyping to study TCR occurrence patterns. Rather than drawing on any new phenotypic data, the later analysis identified candidate immune exposures from TCR beta sequences and the way those sequences occurred across donors. To decide whether each TCR beta V gene segment behaved as functional or pseudogenic, an earlier analysis of approximately 590 of the donors relied on high-throughput TCR beta sequencing. Alongside the repertoire data, information on donor age, sex, ethnicity and CMV serostatus was compiled. A later genetic analysis took genome-wide SNP genotypes for about 55% of the roughly 670 donors and used that subset as a discovery cohort. All discovery cohort repertoires had been generated on a single sequencing platform. HLA typing covered class I and class II loci at four-digit resolution. Typing coverage varied by locus: roughly 620-640 donors for A, B, C, DRB1 and DQB1; approximately 520 for DQA1; around 570 for DPA1; 450 to 480 for DPB1. Four or five DR-DQ haplotypes were handled as single units for association and clustering because linkage in the cohort was strong. Across 398 genotyped donors of the cohort, an average of roughly 200,000 unique TCR beta nucleotide sequences per donor were sequenced, and 15% to 20% of those sequences were non-productive.

Receptor libraries were prepared by the immunoSEQ multiplex PCR assay. For the multiplex PCR, a mixture combining 60 forward primers for TCR Vbeta segments and 13 reverse primers for TCR Jbeta segments was used. Amplification of the CDR3 region of rearranged TCR beta genes was performed with a multiplex PCR assay on genomic DNA. The amplified TCR beta libraries were sequenced on the Illumina HiSeq System as 87-base-pair reads. The study's processing was this. In a later analysis, 77 million or so unique TCR beta chains were counted across the roughly 670 repertoires, and around 10 million of these chains were shared by at least two donors. To remove PCR and sequencing errors, raw reads were error-corrected and collapsed into unique sequences using a nearest-neighbor algorithm that merged closely related sequences. CDR3 sequences were aligned to IMGT reference sequences to assign V, D and J gene segments. Each retained sequence needed at least a six-nucleotide match to both a V gene segment and a J gene segment. Rearrangements were called productive when the CDR3 lacked stop codons and stayed in frame with V and J; all others were non-productive. Following IMGT convention, CDR3 was defined as the stretch from the second conserved V-encoded cysteine to the conserved J-encoded phenylalanine. The earlier analysis of about 530 of the donors excluded any sequence lacking an unambiguous match to a single V gene segment. An earlier analysis of fewer than 750 of the donors called V segments functional above 56.7% productive rearrangements and segregating when the between-donor standard deviation exceeded 5%. A statistical classification framework was built for diagnosing cytomegalovirus status from the catalog of TCR beta chain sequences. In a later analysis, V and J genes were assigned by comparing TCR nucleotide sequences against IMGT/GENE-DB human TR gene sequences. The TCRdist pipeline was used in a later analysis to assign CDR3 sequences and most-parsimonious VDJ recombination scenarios. A later analysis defined each TCR beta chain by its CDR3 amino acid sequence plus V-gene family, and excluded reads lacking a unique V-gene family. A later analysis removed 592 highly shared, low-generation-probability nucleotide sequences to deal with suspected cross-contamination and a sequencing artifact. A later analysis calculated a clonal expansion index for each public chain from normalized within-repertoire ranks of inferred template counts. A later analysis computed generation probabilities with a VDJ recombination model fitted to out-of-frame rearrangements, and checked the results against IGoR. In a later analysis, hypergeometric tests were used to score TCR-TCR, TCR-HLA and TCR-CMV co-occurrence, with a repertoire-size bias correction applied to TCR pairs. To estimate false discovery rates, a later analysis permuted the HLA or CMV assignments 20 times. In a later analysis, co-occurring TCRs were grouped using DBSCAN, and TCRdist sequence similarity was added for clustering within HLA-allele-positive subsets. Repertoires with fewer than 30,000 or more than 120,000 public chains, plus five repertoires with anomalous nucleotide sharing, were excluded from co-occurrence clustering. The immuneACCESS repertoire file appears here via TCRdb, limited to in-frame rearrangements. These files lack a portion of the clones; in checked studies, under half of the deficit traces to unresolved V genes, and the cause of the others is not known. That table is the source of V, J and clone size, and D and trimming were worked out from the DNA. Across this sample there are around 62,000 clones, with around four fifths seen only once. Together, the top ten hold 9.7% of the sample.

CDR3 length: 16 amino acids, cysteine to phenylalanine. Left in the record is the CDR3 DNA by itself, 48 bases read in frame from the first base. Based on the germline V gene (reference sequence), the CDR1 and CDR2 sequences are SEHNR and FQNEAQ. Here V drops 4 bases and J drops 6 bases, and the junction holds 9 bases not matched to any gene. The research as a whole found: Across donors, most TCR sequences were observed very rarely, whereas some public TCRs were present in many individuals. Some IMGT-functional V segments, including TRBV6-2 and TRBV6-3, could not be told apart with the 87-base-pair reads, so those segments were excluded. In this cohort, only TCR beta chains were sequenced, and detectable features were limited by the absence of alpha or paired-chain data. At a false discovery rate of 0.05, a later analysis linked about 16,000 TCR beta sequences to specific HLA alleles. A group of highly shared sequence variants was considered likely to be a technical artifact of the sequencing pipeline. According to a later analysis, TCR association rates differed among HLA loci, with DRB1 alleles showing the most associated TCRs and HLA-C alleles showing the fewest. Several of the top co-occurrence clusters appeared to be linked to parvovirus B19, influenza, CMV and Epstein-Barr virus, according to a later analysis. Cytomegalovirus status was reported to be diagnosed by the classifier with high specificity and sensitivity in both the original and validation cohorts. According to a later genetic analysis, donors in an Asian-associated ancestry cluster had fewer N-insertions in productive TCRs than the roughly 660-donor mean. Immune exposure information for the cohort was limited to CMV serostatus. Linkage disequilibrium might explain the correlated functional status among segregating V segments, but an unknown experimental factor could not be ruled out. HLA typing was unavailable for some donors at each locus, so association tests used only the typed subset. The study gave a list of 150 to 200 TCR beta chains associated with cytomegalovirus. When HLA alleles, especially DR and DQ, strongly co-occurred, attributing TCR associations to individual alleles was difficult. A later analysis found that HLA-associated TCR beta chains were more clonally expanded and had lower generation probabilities than equally common non-associated chains. Sequencing depth was assumed to be roughly uniform across donors in the presence/absence analyses, though that assumption may not hold. V-gene and J-gene trimming of TCR beta chains was associated with a missense DCLRE1C variant in a later genetic analysis, and the association was replicated in an independent cohort. The earlier analysis of approximately 540 of the donors excluded about 16 rarely observed V segments, including chromosome 9 orphons, because counts were too low. It was suggested by the authors that the approach could potentially be generalized to other disease states and immunological phenotypes. In an earlier analysis of more than 500 of the donors, most TCR beta V segments appeared in productive rearrangements about 90% or about 30% of the time, broadly matching IMGT annotations. Most CMV-associated TCR beta chains appeared to be HLA-restricted in a later analysis, and the HLA associations seemed to be driven largely by CMV exposure. A further reported finding was that TCR beta sequences accurately predicted the HLA-A and HLA-B alleles for most subjects in the first cohort. In vitro tests confirmed that three of the cytomegalovirus-associated TCR beta chains recognize cytomegalovirus antigens.

The cohort comprised 550 to 700 healthy bone marrow donors. All cohort members were sampled while nominally healthy, although unrecorded immune exposures were likely present. The donor tested CMV seronegative and was one of the 352 seronegative cohort members. Every donor gave a peripheral blood sample, and the peripheral blood mononuclear cells from that sample were used for TCR beta sequencing. The Qiagen DNeasy Blood Extraction Kit was used to extract genomic DNA from the blood cell samples. Points on this clone: Its antigen is not yet known. Base qualities are not recorded, but no much larger clone differs from it by a single base.

Recombination linked TRBV7-9 to TRBJ1-2; TRBD1 lines up with 12 middle nucleotides. The sample comprised PBMCs. This TCR was recovered from a man in his forties in good health and CMV-seronegative. CDR3 reads: CASSSWGTGGRDGYTF. The nucleotide sequence reads TGTGCCAGCAGCTCCTGGGGGACAGGGGGCAGGGATGGCTACACCTTC.